These 7 T cell receptor beta chains were all obtained from the same sample, sequenced in a study of shared clonotypes between healthy human individuals. Clones were sequenced by immunoSEQ multiplex PCR, and TCRdb holds only the in-frame ones, with some missing. The data show under 2,000,000 clones, about 95% seen once. Naive-designated CD8 cells lacked CD45RO, were positively enriched for CCR7, and omitted terminally differentiated effector memory CD45RA+ cells. The sample was naive CD8+ T cells sorted from blood. The receptors shown here come from a man aged 18 to 30 in good health.

The V call is TRBV25-1, the J call TRBJ2-1; TRBD1 matches at 11 bases. Germline CDR1 MGHDK, CDR2 SYGVNS. The CDR3 consists of 14 residues. After removal of 4 bases from V and 14 bases from J, the junction contained 10 bases not matched to a gene. CDR3 sequence reads: CASSGGQGAVGEFF. The CDR3 coding sequence is TGTGCCAGCAGTGGCGGACAGGGGGCTGTGGGAGAGTTCTTC.

Here the CDR3 reads CASSRNGYTF. The CDR3 DNA reads TGTGCCAGCAGTCGAAATGGCTACACCTTC. The chain has TRBV28 and TRBJ1-2, with D unresolved. Germline-derived CDR1 and CDR2 are MDHEN and SYDVKM. The V end lost 5 bases, the J end lost 6 bases, and 4 bases lay between the germline ends. The CDR3 totals 10 residues.

The chain carries TRBV27 and TRBJ1-5; 9 bases are a match to TRBD1. This CDR3 is built from 17 residues. Germline CDR1 is MNHEY and CDR2 is SMNVEV (reference sequence). V lost 2 bases, J lost 1 base, and 6 bases stayed unmatched. The chain's CDR3 is CASSLTTGGASNQPQHF. The DNA of the CDR3 is TGTGCCAGCAGTTTAACAACAGGGGGCGCGAGCAATCAGCCCCAGCATTTT.

This sequence joins TRBV27 and TRBJ1-4; D may be TRBD1 (5 bases). Deletions cut 6 bases from V and 8 bases from J, with 19 bases between. The CDR3 spans 15 residues. CDR1 is MNHEY, CDR2 SMNVEV, per germline (reference sequence). The DNA for the CDR3 is TGTGCCAGCAGACCGATCAGGGACTTGGACGAAAAACTGTTTTTT. Protein: CASRPIRDLDEKLFF.

The chain links TRBV6-6 to TRBJ1-3, with D unclear. The CDR3 is made up of 11 amino acids. V was trimmed by 8 bases and J by 4 bases, leaving 6 bases between them. Germline V CDR1 and CDR2: MNHNY, SVGAGI (reference sequence). As DNA, the CDR3 is TGTGCCAGCTATGACGGAAACACCATATATTTT. Protein sequence: CASYDGNTIYF.

The chain has TRBV28 and TRBJ2-5; 7 bases align to TRBD2. CDR1 and CDR2 (germline): MDHEN, SYDVKM. The length of the CDR3 is 18 residues. V lost 4 bases to trimming and J lost 3 bases; unmatched junction nucleotides: 17. The CDR3 loop is CASSSLRLERDLKETQYF. The CDR3 nucleotides are TGTGCCAGCAGTTCCCTCCGACTTGAGCGGGACCTTAAAGAGACCCAGTACTTC.

The chain carries TRBV9 and TRBJ1-2; no definite D call. Germline V gene data show CDR1 as SGDLS and CDR2 as YYNGEE. V lost 4 bases and J lost 6, with 7 bases in between. The CDR3 extends over 11 amino acids. The CDR3 nucleotides read TGTGCCAGCAGCCTCGAGGATGGCTACACCTTC. It translates to CASSLEDGYTF.